Listed below are T cell receptor beta chains from one sample, sequenced in a study of cytomegalovirus exposure and HLA in healthy donors. The table came from immunoSEQ multiplex PCR; TCRdb's copy has only in-frame clones and leaves some out. The table lists under 200,000 clones, 80% to 85% of them singletons. Specimen: PBMCs. These receptors were taken from a woman younger than 45 in good health and CMV-seronegative. Each CDR3 is given with its conserved first and last residue. D genes are given only for firm matches. The listing skips clone size in some rows; elsewhere it reads once, few, many or a size class.

clone size: once; J gene: TRBJ1-6; D gene: NA; V gene: TRBV18; CDR3 DNA: TGTGCCAGCTCACCCCGGGGAGACTATAATTCACCCCTCCACTTT; CDR3 protein: CASSPRGDYNSPLHF
clone size: NA; J gene: TRBJ2-4; D gene: NA; V gene: TRBV2; CDR3 DNA: TGTGCCAGCAGTGAAGCTCCACACGATAGCCTGAACATTCAGTACTTC; CDR3 protein: CASSEAPHDSLNIQYF
clone size: few; J gene: TRBJ2-3; D gene: NA; V gene: TRBV2; CDR3 DNA: TGTGCCAGCAACCAAGGAAATTCCGACGGGGATACGCAGTATTTT; CDR3 protein: CASNQGNSDGDTQYF
clone size: NA; J gene: TRBJ1-5; D gene: TRBD1; V gene: TRBV6-1; CDR3 DNA: TGTGCCAGCAGAACAGGGGGCGCCCCTGATCAGCCCCAGCATTTT; CDR3 protein: CASRTGGAPDQPQHF
clone size: once; J gene: TRBJ2-5; D gene: TRBD1; V gene: TRBV18; CDR3 DNA: TGTGCCAGCTCACCCGGGACAGGGGGCCAAGAGACCCAGTACTTC; CDR3 protein: CASSPGTGGQETQYF
clone size: NA; J gene: TRBJ2-1; D gene: TRBD2; V gene: TRBV27; CDR3 DNA: TGTGCCAGCAGTTCCGGGACTAGCGGATCCTACAATGAGCAGTTCTTC; CDR3 protein: CASSSGTSGSYNEQFF
clone size: many; J gene: TRBJ1-5; D gene: NA; V gene: TRBV9; CDR3 DNA: TGTGCCAGCAGCGTAGACGGAGGGGATCAGCCCCAGCATTTT; CDR3 protein: CASSVDGGDQPQHF
clone size: NA; J gene: TRBJ1-3; D gene: NA; V gene: TRBV9; CDR3 DNA: TGTGCCAGCAGCGTAGAGTCAGGAACTGGAAACACCATATATTTT; CDR3 protein: CASSVESGTGNTIYF
clone size: NA; J gene: TRBJ1-1; D gene: NA; V gene: TRBV15; CDR3 DNA: TGTGCCACCAGCGGACCAGGGGTGAACACTGAAGCTTTCTTT; CDR3 protein: CATSGPGVNTEAFF
clone size: NA; J gene: TRBJ1-2; D gene: TRBD1; V gene: TRBV6-1; CDR3 DNA: TGTGCCACCCTGGGACAGGGTCGTAAGGGCTACACCTTC; CDR3 protein: CATLGQGRKGYTF
clone size: few; J gene: TRBJ1-2; D gene: NA; V gene: TRBV2; CDR3 DNA: TGTGCCAGCAGACAGGGTGTTGGCTACACCTTC; CDR3 protein: CASRQGVGYTF
clone size: NA; J gene: TRBJ2-1; D gene: TRBD2; V gene: TRBV14; CDR3 DNA: TGTGCCAGCAGCCAAGAACGAGCGGGAAAGCAGTTCTTC; CDR3 protein: CASSQERAGKQFF
clone size: NA; J gene: TRBJ2-7; D gene: TRBD2; V gene: TRBV11-2; CDR3 DNA: TGTGCCAGCACATTGGGGGGAGCGGGAGGTGTGCACGAGCAGTACTTC; CDR3 protein: CASTLGGAGGVHEQYF
clone size: many; J gene: TRBJ2-7; D gene: NA; V gene: TRBV10-2; CDR3 DNA: TGCGCCAGCAGTCAGGGATTACACTCCTACGAGCAGTACTTC; CDR3 protein: CASSQGLHSYEQYF
clone size: NA; J gene: TRBJ2-5; D gene: TRBD1; V gene: TRBV28; CDR3 DNA: TGTGCCAGCCTCTGGGGACAGGGGTTTACTGAGACCCAGTACTTC; CDR3 protein: CASLWGQGFTETQYF
clone size: once; J gene: TRBJ2-1; D gene: TRBD2; V gene: TRBV7-9; CDR3 DNA: TGTGCCAGCAGCTTAGCGGGACTAGCGGGAGAGATCTACAATGAGCAGTTCTTC; CDR3 protein: CASSLAGLAGEIYNEQFF